Reported below is one T cell receptor beta chain. The sample originates from a study of blood T cell repertoires in COVID-19. The table came from immunoSEQ multiplex PCR; TCRdb's copy has only in-frame clones and leaves some out. The table records about 100,000 clones, roughly 79% of them present only once. Trimming left V 1 base short and J 10 bases short, with 10 bases between. The germline V gene encodes CDR1 SGHDN and CDR2 FVKESK. The CDR3 is 13 residues long. V usage is TRBV14 and J usage is TRBJ1-4; no definite D call. The clonotype comes from a woman in her 70s with acute or convalescent COVID-19. Sequenced input: peripheral blood. CDR3 sequence reads: CASSQVILGKLFF. CDR3 DNA sequence: TGTGCCAGCAGCCAAGTCATCCTCGGAAAACTGTTTTTT.